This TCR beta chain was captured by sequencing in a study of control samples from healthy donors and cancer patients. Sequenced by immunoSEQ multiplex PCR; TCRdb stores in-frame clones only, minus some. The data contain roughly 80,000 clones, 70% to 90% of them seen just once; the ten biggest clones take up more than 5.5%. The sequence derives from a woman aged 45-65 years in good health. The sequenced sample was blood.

CDR3 nucleotides: TGTGCCAGTAGTCAGAGGGGCTATAATTCACCCCTCCACTTT. This gives the protein CASSQRGYNSPLHF. V and J are TRBV19 and TRBJ1-6; D perhaps matches TRBD1 (5 bases). Germline CDR1 is LNHDA and CDR2 is SQIVND (reference sequence). V shed 5 bases and J shed 3 bases, with 8 bases lying between them. There are 14 residues in the CDR3.